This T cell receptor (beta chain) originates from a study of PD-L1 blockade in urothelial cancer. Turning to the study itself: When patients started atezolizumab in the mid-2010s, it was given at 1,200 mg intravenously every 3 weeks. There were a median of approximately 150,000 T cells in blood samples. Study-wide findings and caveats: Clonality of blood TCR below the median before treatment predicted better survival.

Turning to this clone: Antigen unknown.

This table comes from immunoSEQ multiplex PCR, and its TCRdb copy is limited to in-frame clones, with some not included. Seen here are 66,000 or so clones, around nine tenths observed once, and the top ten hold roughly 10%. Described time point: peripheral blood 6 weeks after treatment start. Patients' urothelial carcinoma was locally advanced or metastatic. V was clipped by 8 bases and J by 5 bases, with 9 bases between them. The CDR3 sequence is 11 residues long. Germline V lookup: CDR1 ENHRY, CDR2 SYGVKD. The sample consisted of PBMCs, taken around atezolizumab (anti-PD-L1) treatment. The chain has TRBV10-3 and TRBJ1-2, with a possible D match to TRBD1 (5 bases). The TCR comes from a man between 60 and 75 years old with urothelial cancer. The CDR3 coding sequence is TGTGCCATCGCGGGGGTTTATGGCTACACCTTC. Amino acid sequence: CAIAGVYGYTF.